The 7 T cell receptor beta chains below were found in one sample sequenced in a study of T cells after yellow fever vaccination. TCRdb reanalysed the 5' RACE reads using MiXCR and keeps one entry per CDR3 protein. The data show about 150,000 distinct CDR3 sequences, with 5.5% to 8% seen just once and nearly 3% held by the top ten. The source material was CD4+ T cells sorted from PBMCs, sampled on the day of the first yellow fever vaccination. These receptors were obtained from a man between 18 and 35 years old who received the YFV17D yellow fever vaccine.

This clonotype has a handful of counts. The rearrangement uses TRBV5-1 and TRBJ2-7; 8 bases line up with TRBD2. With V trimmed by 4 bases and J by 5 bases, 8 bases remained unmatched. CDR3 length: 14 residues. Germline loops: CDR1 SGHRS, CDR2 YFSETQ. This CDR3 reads CASSEGLESDEQYV. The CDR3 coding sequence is TGCGCCAGCAGCGAGGGACTAGAATCCGACGAGCAGTACGTC.

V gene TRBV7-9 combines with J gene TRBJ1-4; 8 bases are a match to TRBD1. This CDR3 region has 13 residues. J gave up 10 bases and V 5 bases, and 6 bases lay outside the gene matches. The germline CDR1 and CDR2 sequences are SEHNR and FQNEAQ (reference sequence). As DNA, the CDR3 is TGTGCCAGCAGCAAGACAGGGGTCGGAAAACTGTTTTTT. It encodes CASSKTGVGKLFF.

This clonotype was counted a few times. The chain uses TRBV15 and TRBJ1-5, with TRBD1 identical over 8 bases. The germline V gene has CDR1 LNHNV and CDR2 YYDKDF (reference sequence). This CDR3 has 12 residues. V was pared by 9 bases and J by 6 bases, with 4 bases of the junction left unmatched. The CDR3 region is CATDRACQPQHF. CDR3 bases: TGTGCCACGGACAGGGCGTGTCAGCCCCAGCATTTT. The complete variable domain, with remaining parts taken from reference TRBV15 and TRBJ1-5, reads DAMVIQNPRYQVTQFGKPVTLSCSQTLNHNVMYWYQQKSSQAPKLLFHYYDKDFNNEADTPDNFQSRRPNTSFCFLDIRSPGLGDTAMYLCATDRACQPQHFGDGTRLSIL.

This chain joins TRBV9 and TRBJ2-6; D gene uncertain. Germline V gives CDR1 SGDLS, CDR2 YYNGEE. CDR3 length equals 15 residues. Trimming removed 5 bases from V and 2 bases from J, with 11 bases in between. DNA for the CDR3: TGTGCCAGCAGAGATGGAACAACTGGGGCCAACGTCCTGACTTTC. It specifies CASRDGTTGANVLTF.

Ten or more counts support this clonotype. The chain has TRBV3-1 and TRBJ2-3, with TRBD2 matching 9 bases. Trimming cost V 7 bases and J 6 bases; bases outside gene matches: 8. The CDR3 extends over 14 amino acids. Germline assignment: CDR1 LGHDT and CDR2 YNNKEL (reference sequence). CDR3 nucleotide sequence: TGTGCCAGCACCCGAGCGGGGGGCCGCGATACGCAGTATTTT. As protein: CASTRAGGRDTQYF.

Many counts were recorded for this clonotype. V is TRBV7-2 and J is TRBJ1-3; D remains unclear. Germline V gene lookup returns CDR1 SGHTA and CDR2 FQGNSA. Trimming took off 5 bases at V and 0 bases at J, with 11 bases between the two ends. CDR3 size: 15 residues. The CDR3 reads CASSPGPFSGNTIYF. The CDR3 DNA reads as TGTGCCAGCAGCCCCGGCCCCTTCTCTGGAAACACCATATATTTT.

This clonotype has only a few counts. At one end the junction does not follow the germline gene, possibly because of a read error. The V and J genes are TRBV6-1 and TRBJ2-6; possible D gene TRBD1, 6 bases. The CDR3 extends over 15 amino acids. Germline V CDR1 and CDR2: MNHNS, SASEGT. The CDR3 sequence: CASSEGVAGAKVLTF. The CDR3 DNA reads TGTGCCAGCAGTGAAGGGGTGGCAGGGGCCAAAGTCCTGACTTTC.